The rows below give T cell receptor beta chains drawn from one sample of a study of control samples from healthy donors and cancer patients. Using immunoSEQ multiplex PCR, the repertoire was profiled, and TCRdb retains in-frame clones only, with some absent. The sample lists 85,000 to 100,000 clones; about 92% were seen once. Sequences were obtained from blood. All receptors come from a man younger than 35 in good health. Both conserved end residues are part of each CDR3. Each record gives: V gene, J gene, CDR3 protein.

V gene: TRBV12-5
J gene: TRBJ2-1
CDR3 protein: CASASYTYNEQFF

V gene: TRBV27
J gene: TRBJ1-5
CDR3 protein: CASSPGSSNQPQHF

V gene: TRBV7-9
J gene: TRBJ2-1
CDR3 protein: CASSLRSSSYNEQFF

V gene: TRBV6-5
J gene: TRBJ2-2
CDR3 protein: CASSYSTNTGELFF

V gene: TRBV6-4
J gene: TRBJ2-3
CDR3 protein: CASSEGQSSDTQYF

V gene: TRBV6-5
J gene: TRBJ2-5
CDR3 protein: CASGLAVPIQETQYF

V gene: TRBV2
J gene: TRBJ1-1
CDR3 protein: CASRRDPRGTEAFF

V gene: TRBV9
J gene: TRBJ1-2
CDR3 protein: CASSGPRGAQSYGYTF

V gene: TRBV7-2
J gene: TRBJ2-3
CDR3 protein: CASSLGNTQYF

V gene: TRBV15
J gene: TRBJ2-1
CDR3 protein: CATSSSSPGSGVYNEQFF

V gene: TRBV7-2
J gene: TRBJ1-2
CDR3 protein: CASVTGGARGGYTF

V gene: TRBV6-5
J gene: TRBJ2-2
CDR3 protein: CASSYFGTGELFF

V gene: TRBV19
J gene: TRBJ1-1
CDR3 protein: CASNSLGGNTEAFF

V gene: TRBV4-1
J gene: TRBJ2-1
CDR3 protein: CASSQDRSIGEQFF

V gene: TRBV6-5
J gene: TRBJ1-1
CDR3 protein: CASSYSSRSAEAFF

V gene: TRBV9
J gene: TRBJ1-1
CDR3 protein: CASSLRGTEAFF

V gene: TRBV7-2
J gene: TRBJ2-1
CDR3 protein: CASSLGPSLITYNEQFF

V gene: TRBV29-1
J gene: TRBJ2-1
CDR3 protein: CSGGGTSGYNEQFF

V gene: TRBV11-1
J gene: TRBJ1-2
CDR3 protein: CASSTRGDYGYTF

V gene: TRBV16
J gene: TRBJ1-2
CDR3 protein: CASSQSAITEGDRGYTF

V gene: TRBV19
J gene: TRBJ1-4
CDR3 protein: CASSLGRTTNEKLFF

V gene: TRBV3-1/TRBV3-2
J gene: TRBJ1-2
CDR3 protein: CASSPSENYGYTF

V gene: TRBV28
J gene: TRBJ1-1
CDR3 protein: CASSWGDSLVNENTEAFF

V gene: TRBV9
J gene: TRBJ2-3
CDR3 protein: CASSVGGTDTQYF

V gene: TRBV27
J gene: TRBJ1-1
CDR3 protein: CASSFSVNTEAFF

V gene: TRBV4-2
J gene: TRBJ2-3
CDR3 protein: CASSHLAGVGTDTQYF

V gene: TRBV7-2
J gene: TRBJ1-2
CDR3 protein: CASSLVSGGADGYTF

V gene: TRBV7-7
J gene: TRBJ2-3
CDR3 protein: CASSLGAGTDTQYF

V gene: TRBV5-8
J gene: TRBJ1-5
CDR3 protein: CASSLPGQGMQPQHF

V gene: TRBV23-1
J gene: TRBJ2-2
CDR3 protein: CASPIPRGQGGTGELFF

V gene: TRBV7-9
J gene: TRBJ2-7
CDR3 protein: CASSHDRSRGDYEQYF

V gene: TRBV27
J gene: TRBJ1-1
CDR3 protein: CASSLLGEAFF

V gene: TRBV5-6
J gene: TRBJ1-3
CDR3 protein: CASSFGTGSGNTIYF

V gene: TRBV29-1
J gene: TRBJ2-1
CDR3 protein: CSVGRTEGSPGFF

V gene: TRBV4-2
J gene: TRBJ1-1
CDR3 protein: CASSQDMFRRAFF

V gene: TRBV21-1
J gene: TRBJ1-2
CDR3 protein: CASSKGRDFYGYTF

V gene: TRBV18
J gene: TRBJ2-5
CDR3 protein: CASSPVEGTQYF

V gene: TRBV6-1
J gene: TRBJ1-3
CDR3 protein: CASSEHGSSGNTIYF

V gene: TRBV19
J gene: TRBJ1-1
CDR3 protein: CASSMNRGRLDTEAFF

V gene: TRBV12-5
J gene: TRBJ1-1
CDR3 protein: CASGLAAHRAFF

V gene: TRBV5-1
J gene: TRBJ2-7
CDR3 protein: CASSLAQGGGEQYF

V gene: TRBV10-2
J gene: TRBJ1-1
CDR3 protein: CASGWKGGTTEAFF

V gene: TRBV7-9
J gene: TRBJ2-1
CDR3 protein: CASSTQGGRFDEQFF

V gene: TRBV9
J gene: TRBJ2-1
CDR3 protein: CASSVGLAGYEQFF

V gene: TRBV4-3
J gene: TRBJ1-2
CDR3 protein: CASSHSGGIYGYTF

V gene: TRBV2
J gene: TRBJ1-4
CDR3 protein: CASRPATNEKLFF

V gene: TRBV6-5
J gene: TRBJ1-2
CDR3 protein: CASSYDRARGYTF

V gene: TRBV4-2
J gene: TRBJ1-1
CDR3 protein: CASSQDSEYGNTEAFF

V gene: TRBV6-6
J gene: TRBJ1-1
CDR3 protein: CASSYSAVRENTEAFF

V gene: TRBV3-1/TRBV3-2
J gene: TRBJ1-2
CDR3 protein: CATYGGVGYTF